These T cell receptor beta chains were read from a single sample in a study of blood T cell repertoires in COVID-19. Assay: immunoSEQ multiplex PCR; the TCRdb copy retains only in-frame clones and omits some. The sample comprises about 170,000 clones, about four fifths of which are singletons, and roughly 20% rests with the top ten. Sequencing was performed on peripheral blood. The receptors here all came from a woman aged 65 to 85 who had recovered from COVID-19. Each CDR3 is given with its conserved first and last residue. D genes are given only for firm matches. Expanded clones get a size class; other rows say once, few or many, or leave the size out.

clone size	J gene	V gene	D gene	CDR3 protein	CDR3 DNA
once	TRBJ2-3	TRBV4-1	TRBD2	CASSIRLAGGLDTQYF	TGCGCCAGCAGCATCCGACTAGCGGGGGGGCTGGATACGCAGTATTTT
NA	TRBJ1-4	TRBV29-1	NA	CSVGGEANEKLFF	TGCAGCGTTGGAGGGGAGGCTAATGAAAAACTGTTTTTT
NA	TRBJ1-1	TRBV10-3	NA	CAISDPGKKEHEAFF	TGTGCCATCAGTGACCCCGGGAAAAAAGAACATGAAGCTTTCTTT
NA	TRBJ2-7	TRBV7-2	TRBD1	CASSPSRGSYEQYF	TGTGCCAGCAGCCCTTCCAGGGGGTCTTACGAGCAGTACTTC
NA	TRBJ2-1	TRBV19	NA	CASIGGPSYNEQFF	TGTGCCAGTATCGGCGGCCCCTCCTACAATGAGCAGTTCTTC
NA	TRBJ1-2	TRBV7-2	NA	CASSPSPGHPYGYTF	TGTGCCAGCAGCCCTAGCCCGGGACATCCCTATGGCTACACCTTC
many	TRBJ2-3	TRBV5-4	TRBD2	CASSLGGLAGGHTQYF	TGTGCCAGCAGCTTGGGTGGACTAGCGGGGGGGCATACGCAGTATTTT
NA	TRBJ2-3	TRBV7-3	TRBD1	CASSRGQPRTDTQYF	TGTGCCAGCAGCCGGGGACAGCCTCGCACAGATACGCAGTATTTT
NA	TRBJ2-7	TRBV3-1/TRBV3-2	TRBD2	CASSQGGPGGSSYEQYF	TGTGCCAGCAGCCAAGGGGGTCCGGGGGGAAGCTCCTACGAGCAGTACTTC
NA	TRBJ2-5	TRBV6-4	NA	CASSPQWGGSETQYF	TGTGCCAGCAGTCCCCAGTGGGGGGGCTCGGAGACCCAGTACTTC
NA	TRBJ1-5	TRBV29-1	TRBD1	CSAGTGDQPQHF	TGCAGCGCCGGGACAGGGGATCAGCCCCAGCATTTT
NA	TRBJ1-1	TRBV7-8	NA	CASSFGPGAGTEAFF	TGTGCCAGCAGCTTCGGCCCCGGGGCGGGGACTGAAGCTTTCTTT
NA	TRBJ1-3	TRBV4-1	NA	CASSQDAGAGNTIYF	TGCGCCAGCAGCCAAGACGCGGGGGCTGGAAACACCATATATTTT
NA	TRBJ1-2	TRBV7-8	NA	CASSLRVEGHYGYTF	TGTGCCAGCAGCTTAAGGGTTGAGGGCCACTATGGCTACACCTTC
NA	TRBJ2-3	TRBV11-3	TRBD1	CASSQRQGLTDTQYF	TGTGCCAGCAGCCAGCGACAGGGTCTCACAGATACGCAGTATTTT
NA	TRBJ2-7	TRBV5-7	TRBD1	CASSFPDRGRAYEQYF	TGTGCCAGCAGCTTCCCCGACAGGGGGCGCGCCTACGAGCAGTACTTC
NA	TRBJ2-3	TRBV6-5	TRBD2	CASRSGLASDTQYF	TGTGCCAGCAGGTCGGGACTAGCCTCAGATACGCAGTATTTT
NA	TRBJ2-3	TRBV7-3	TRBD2	CASSNPRGGRTDTQYF	TGTGCCAGCAGCAATCCCCGGGGGGGCCGGACAGATACGCAGTATTTT
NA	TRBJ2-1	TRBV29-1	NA	CSTYGASVNEQFF	TGCAGCACCTACGGGGCTAGCGTCAATGAGCAGTTCTTC
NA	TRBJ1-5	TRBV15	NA	CATSRTAPQPQHF	TGTGCCACCAGCAGGACAGCGCCTCAGCCCCAGCATTTT
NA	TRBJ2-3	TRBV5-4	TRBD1	CASSLGDRGADTQYF	TGTGCCAGCAGCCTGGGGGACAGGGGGGCAGATACGCAGTATTTT
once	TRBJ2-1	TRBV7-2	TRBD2	CASSLWGLAAGNEQFF	TGTGCCAGCAGCTTATGGGGCCTAGCGGCGGGGAATGAGCAGTTCTTC
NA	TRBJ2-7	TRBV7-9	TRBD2	CASSLWGRASGAYEQYF	TGTGCCAGCAGCTTATGGGGTCGGGCTAGCGGGGCTTACGAGCAGTACTTC
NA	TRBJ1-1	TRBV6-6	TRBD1	CASSYVGTGMNTEAFF	TGTGCCAGCAGTTACGTGGGGACAGGGATGAACACTGAAGCTTTCTTT
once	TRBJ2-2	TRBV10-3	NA	CAISEVLVSAGELFF	TGTGCCATCAGTGAGGTTCTAGTCAGTGCCGGGGAGCTGTTTTTT
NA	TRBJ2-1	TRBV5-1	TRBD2	CASSRTGTSGFQFF	TGCGCCAGCAGCAGGACCGGGACTAGCGGTTTTCAGTTCTTC
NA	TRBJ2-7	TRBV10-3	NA	CAISDRGAWGEQYF	TGTGCCATCAGTGATCGCGGGGCCTGGGGGGAGCAGTACTTC
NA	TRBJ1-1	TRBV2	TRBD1	CASSATGDAEAFF	TGTGCCAGCAGCGCGACAGGGGACGCTGAAGCTTTCTTT
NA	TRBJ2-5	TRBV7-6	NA	CASSPRGQPVKTQYF	TGTGCCAGCAGCCCCCGAGGGCAGCCGGTGAAGACCCAGTACTTC
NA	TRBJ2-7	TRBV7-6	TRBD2	CASSLGTSGSYEQYF	TGTGCCAGCAGCTTAGGGACTAGCGGCTCCTACGAGCAGTACTTC
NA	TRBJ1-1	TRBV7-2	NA	CASSTRQRNTEAFF	TGTGCCAGCAGCACCAGACAGAGGAACACTGAAGCTTTCTTT
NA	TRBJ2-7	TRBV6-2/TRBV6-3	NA	CASSYFNQPSSYEQYF	TGTGCCAGCAGTTACTTTAACCAACCGAGCTCCTACGAGCAGTACTTC
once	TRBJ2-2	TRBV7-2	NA	CASSLLFEGELFF	TGTGCCAGCAGCTTATTATTCGAGGGGGAGCTGTTTTTT
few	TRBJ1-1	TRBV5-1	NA	CASSLGRNTEAFF	TGCGCCAGCAGCTTGGGGAGGAACACTGAAGCTTTCTTT
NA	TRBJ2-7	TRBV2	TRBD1	CASRAQGASYEQYF	TGTGCCAGCAGAGCCCAGGGGGCCTCCTACGAGCAGTACTTC
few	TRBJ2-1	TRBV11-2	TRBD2	CASSPRSGRGVRNEQFF	TGTGCCAGCAGCCCCCGTTCGGGGCGGGGGGTCCGCAATGAGCAGTTCTTC
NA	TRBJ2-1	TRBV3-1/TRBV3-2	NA	CASSPDLGPGGMFF	TGTGCCAGCAGTCCCGACCTAGGACCCGGGGGTATGTTCTTC
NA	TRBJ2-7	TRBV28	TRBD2	CASTSGRYEQYF	TGTGCCAGCACTAGCGGGAGATACGAGCAGTACTTC
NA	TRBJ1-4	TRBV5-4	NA	CASSPEGGSPSNEKLFF	TGTGCCAGCAGCCCTGAGGGAGGCAGTCCCTCTAATGAAAAACTGTTTTTT
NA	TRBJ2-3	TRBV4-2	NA	CASSPQDGSTDTQYF	TGTGCCAGCAGCCCACAAGATGGCAGCACAGATACGCAGTATTTT
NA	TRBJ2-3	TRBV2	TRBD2	CASSHHRLAGDTDTQYF	TGTGCCAGCAGCCACCACCGACTAGCGGGAGACACAGATACGCAGTATTTT
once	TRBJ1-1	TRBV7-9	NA	CASSSPGGNTEAFF	TGTGCCAGCAGCAGCCCCGGGGGGAACACTGAAGCTTTCTTT
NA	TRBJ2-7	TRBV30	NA	CAWRTLGVYEQYF	TGTGCCTGGAGGACCCTAGGGGTCTACGAGCAGTACTTC
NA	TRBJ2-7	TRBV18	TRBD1	CASSPGTDYEQYF	TGTGCCAGCTCACCGGGGACAGATTACGAGCAGTACTTC
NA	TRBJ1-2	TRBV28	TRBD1	CASSFPGGYGYTF	TGTGCCAGCAGTTTTCCAGGGGGCTATGGCTACACCTTC
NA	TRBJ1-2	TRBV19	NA	CASTPPGGLSGYTF	TGTGCCAGTACCCCCCCGGGGGGGCTGAGCGGCTACACCTTC
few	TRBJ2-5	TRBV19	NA	CASSIAPQGGETQYF	TGTGCCAGTAGTATAGCCCCCCAGGGAGGAGAGACCCAGTACTTC
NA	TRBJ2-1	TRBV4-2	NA	CASSIGLPNEQFF	TGTGCCAGCAGCATAGGACTACCCAATGAGCAGTTCTTC
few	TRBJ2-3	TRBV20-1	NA	CSARGPRVNF	TGCAGTGCTAGAGGCCCCCGGGTCAATTTT
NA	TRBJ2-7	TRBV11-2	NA	CASSLGTASSYEQYF	TGTGCCAGCAGCTTAGGGACTGCCAGCTCCTACGAGCAGTACTTC
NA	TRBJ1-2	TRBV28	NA	CASSPWGGSYGYTF	TGTGCCAGCAGCCCATGGGGGGGAAGCTATGGCTACACCTTC
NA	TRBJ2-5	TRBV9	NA	CASSYVPETQYF	TGTGCCAGCAGCTATGTCCCGGAGACCCAGTACTTC
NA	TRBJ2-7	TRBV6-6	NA	CASTTHGGPPYEQYF	TGTGCCAGCACCACCCACGGTGGGCCCCCCTACGAGCAGTACTTC
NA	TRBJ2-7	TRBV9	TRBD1	CASSPGGRAYEQYF	TGTGCCAGCAGCCCAGGGGGCAGGGCCTACGAGCAGTACTTC
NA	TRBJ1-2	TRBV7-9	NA	CASSLVAGNYGYTF	TGTGCCAGCAGCTTAGTGGCAGGGAACTATGGCTACACCTTC
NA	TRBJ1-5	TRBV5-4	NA	CASSSGGNNQPQHF	TGTGCCAGCAGCTCCGGGGGGAACAATCAGCCCCAGCATTTT
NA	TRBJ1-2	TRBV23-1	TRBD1	CASMKDRDPYGYTF	TGCGCCAGCATGAAGGACAGGGACCCCTATGGCTACACCTTC
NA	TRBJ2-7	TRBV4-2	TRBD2	CASSRQLAGAYEQYF	TGTGCCAGCAGCAGACAGCTAGCGGGAGCTTACGAGCAGTACTTC
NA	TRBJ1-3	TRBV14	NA	CASSQPTGTGNTIYF	TGTGCCAGCAGCCAACCAACAGGGACTGGAAACACCATATATTTT